This T cell receptor beta chain was sequenced in a study of cytomegalovirus exposure and HLA in healthy donors. This clone was counted between two and nine times. The germline V gene has CDR1 MGHRA and CDR2 YSYEKL. The CDR3 covers 17 residues. V lost 4 bases and J 1 base, leaving 20 bases between the germline ends. PCR was performed using 60 Vbeta and 13 Jbeta primers. Profiling relied on immunoSEQ multiplex PCR, and the TCRdb table lists in-frame clones only, not all of them. The sample comprises 200,000 to 250,000 clones, roughly 78% of which are singletons, and approximately 0.49% rests with the top ten.

Sequencing was performed on PBMCs. This receptor was taken from a boy under 18 in good health and CMV-seronegative. The chain links TRBV4-1 to TRBJ2-7; D is possibly TRBD1 (6 bases). The CDR3 loop is CASSRSARTEQSYEQYF. The CDR3, as DNA: TGCGCCAGCAGCCGATCTGCCCGGACAGAACAATCCTACGAGCAGTACTTC.